One and the same sample provided the 30 T cell receptor beta chains below, sequenced in a study of blood T cells in healthy people across ages. The authors ran a second PCR of about 7 to 11 cycles using a sample-barcoded 5' primer and a J-beta primer mix. TCRdb redid the calling of the 5' RACE reads with MiXCR, one entry per CDR3 protein. This table holds 650,000 or so distinct CDR3 sequences, around 52% found once. The sample taken for sequencing was blood. Every receptor here comes from a woman aged 80 or over in good health.

With regard to this clonotype: A much larger clone sits a single nucleotide away, making a read error possible. The rearrangement joins TRBV5-1 to TRBJ1-6; tentative D call: TRBD1 (6 bases). This CDR3 spans 14 amino acids. Germline V gives CDR1 SGHRS, CDR2 YFSETQ. This chain's CDR3 is CASTLQGFNSPPHF. The CDR3 bases are TGCGCCAGCACCTTACAGGGATTCAATTCACCCCCCCACTTT.

The chain has TRBV6-5 and TRBJ2-7, with TRBD1 as a possible D gene (6 bases). Germline V CDR1 and CDR2: MNHEY, SVGAGI. The CDR3 spans 15 residues. Trimming took 4 bases from V and 2 from J, leaving 15 bases between them. The CDR3 loop is CASSSRNRVAYEQYF. The DNA for the CDR3 is TGTGCCAGCAGTTCGAGGAACAGGGTGGCCTACGAGCAGTACTTC.

This clonotype was found many times. The chain has TRBV5-1 and TRBJ2-7, with 7 bases identical to TRBD1. V lost 4 bases and J lost 3; bases outside the gene matches: 10. The CDR3 runs 15 residues. Germline lookup yields CDR1 SGHRS and CDR2 YFSETQ. CDR3 amino acids: CASSIGTVPGYEQYF. In nucleotides, the CDR3 is TGCGCCAGCAGCATTGGGACAGTCCCTGGCTACGAGCAGTACTTC. Based on the CDR3 plus reference TRBV5-1 and TRBJ2-7, the full variable domain is KAGVTQTPRYLIKTRGQQVTLSCSPISGHRSVSWYQQTPGQGLQFLFEYFSETQRNKGNFPGRFSGRQFSNSRSEMNVSTLELGDSALYLCASSIGTVPGYEQYFGPGTRLTVT.

This clonotype was seen only a few times. The genes are TRBV5-1 and TRBJ2-2; 8 bases agree with TRBD1. From germline, CDR1 is SGHRS and CDR2 YFSETQ. There are 15 residues in the CDR3. V dropped 6 bases and J dropped 6; count of bases not matched to a gene: 10. CDR3 region: CASNIQQGVSGELFF. Here the CDR3 DNA reads TGCGCCAGCAACATCCAACAGGGGGTGTCCGGGGAGCTGTTTTTT.

A word on this clonotype: A single base separates this from a much larger clone, so it may be a read error. This chain joins TRBV18 and TRBJ2-1; weak D call: TRBD1 (6 bases). TRBJ2-7 matches the DNA end more closely, so the J call is doubtful. The CDR3 has 15 amino acids. Per the germline V gene, CDR1 is KGHSH and CDR2 is LQKENI. The CDR3 protein is CASAGDLSSYNEQYF. CDR3 bases: TGTGCCAGCGCAGGGGACCTGAGCTCCTACAATGAGCAGTACTTC.

Comments on this clonotype: This may be a read error, as it is one base from a much larger clone. This rearrangement joins TRBV12-3 or TRBV12-4 to TRBJ2-5; no clear D. This CDR3 contains 13 residues. This CDR3 is CASSSARQGTQYF. The CDR3 DNA reads TGTGCCAGCAGTTCTGCCAGGCAAGGGACCCAGTACTTC.

This chain connects TRBV19 to TRBJ2-6; D may match TRBD1 or TRBD2 (5 bases each). With 8 bases removed from V and 4 bases from J, the gap between germline ends came to 18 bases. The CDR3 runs to 16 residues. Germline V gives CDR1 LNHDA, CDR2 SQIVND (reference sequence). The CDR3 DNA reads TGTGCCAGTGGCTCGATGGGGGATCGAGGGGCCAACGTCCTGACTTTC. Residues: CASGSMGDRGANVLTF. The whole variable domain, remainder taken from reference TRBV19 and TRBJ2-6, is DGGITQSPKYLFRKEGQNVTLSCEQNLNHDAMYWYRQDPGQGLRLIYYSQIVNDFQKGDIAEGYSVSREKKESFPLTVTSAQKNPTAFYLCASGSMGDRGANVLTFGAGSRLTVL.

A note on this clonotype: Mismatch with germline at one junction end may stem from a read error. The V call is TRBV27, the J call TRBJ2-1, with 12 bases aligning to TRBD2. Germline V gene data show CDR1 as MNHEY and CDR2 as SMNVEV (reference sequence). The CDR3 totals 13 residues. CDR3 sequence (DNA): TGTGTCAGCAGACTATCCGGACTAGCGGGGTTGTTCTTC. Its translation is CVSRLSGLAGLFF.

This chain joins TRBV6-1 and TRBJ1-1; D might be TRBD1 (6 bases). The CDR3 has 12 amino acids. Trimming took 7 bases from V and 8 from J, leaving 14 bases between them. Germline V gene lookup returns CDR1 MNHNS and CDR2 SASEGT. CDR3 DNA: TGTGCCAGCACTGCAATCGGGACAGAAGCTTTCTTT. Protein sequence: CASTAIGTEAFF.

This clonotype was recorded only once. Just one base apart from a much larger clone, this may be a read error. The chain couples TRBV20-1 to TRBJ2-7; D is possibly TRBD2 (5 bases). The V gene's germline CDR1 is DFQATT and CDR2 SNEGSKA (reference sequence). CDR3 size: 14 residues. Deletions cut 2 bases from V and 5 bases from J, with 16 bases between. The CDR3 sequence is CSARSVLVGDEQYF. CDR3 coding DNA: TGCAGTGCTAGATCGGTACTAGTCGGGGACGAGCAGTACTTC.

The rearrangement joins TRBV7-2 to TRBJ1-5; D is ambiguous. Trimming removed 7 bases from V and 5 bases from J, with 15 bases in between. The CDR3 loop spans 14 amino acids. CDR1 is SGHTA and CDR2 is FQGNSA in the germline V gene. CDR3 DNA sequence: TGTGCCAGCACCACAGAGGGTTTCGATCAGCCCCAGCATTTT. Translation: CASTTEGFDQPQHF.

In the case of this clonotype: Just one base apart from a much larger clone, this may be a read error. The chain recombines TRBV7-2 with TRBJ2-5; either TRBD1 or TRBD2 may supply D (5 bases each). Germline assignment: CDR1 SGHTA and CDR2 FQGNSA. The CDR3 is made up of 16 amino acids. V was shortened by 1 base and J by 0 bases, with 12 bases between the two germline ends. CDR3 amino acids: CASSLVRGTYQETQYF. The CDR3 DNA follows: TGTGCCAGCAGCTTAGTCCGGGGCACGTACCAAGAGACCCAGTACTTC.

The chain employs TRBV20-1 and TRBJ2-1; D not certain. CDR3 length: 15 residues. Deletions cut 2 bases from V and 0 bases from J, with 11 bases between. The V gene's germline CDR1 is DFQATT and CDR2 SNEGSKA (reference sequence). The CDR3 sequence: CSARRAESSYNEQFF. For the CDR3, the DNA is TGCAGTGCTAGAAGGGCGGAGAGCTCCTACAATGAGCAGTTCTTC.

This clonotype was observed a few times. In nucleotides, the CDR3 is TGTGCCAGCAGTATCACTAGCGGCCGCACAGATACGCAGTATTTT. It encodes CASSITSGRTDTQYF. This chain uses TRBV7-8 with TRBJ2-3, with TRBD2 matching over 8 bases. The germline gives CDR1 SGHVS, CDR2 FQNEAQ. The CDR3 has 15 residues. The junction had 6 bases not matched to a gene; V was cut back by 6 bases and J by 1 base.

V and J are TRBV29-1 and TRBJ2-4; D ambiguous. The DNA end favors TRBJ2-7, so the J call may be wrong. The CDR3 totals 11 residues. Germline V CDR1 and CDR2: SQVTM, ANQGSEA. The CDR3 DNA is TGCAGCGGGGGAACCACCTACGAGCAGTACTTC. Protein sequence: CSGGTTYEQYF.

V is TRBV24-1 and J is TRBJ1-5, with TRBD1 matching over 7 bases. The CDR3 contains 13 residues. The J segment lost 4 bases and the V segment lost 9 bases, leaving 5 bases of the junction unmatched. Germline CDR1 reads KGHDR; CDR2 reads SFDVKD. The CDR3 loop is CATETGVNQPQHF. The CDR3 DNA is TGTGCCACCGAAACAGGGGTGAATCAGCCCCAGCATTTT.

This clonotype was recorded once. The V call is TRBV5-1, the J call TRBJ2-1; 10 nucleotides agree with TRBD1. Trimming at V came to 4 bases and at J to 2 bases, leaving 6 bases not matched to a gene. The length of the CDR3 is 16 residues. CDR1 SGHRS and CDR2 YFSETQ come from the germline V gene. This CDR3 reads CASSATTGGAYNEQFF. As DNA, the CDR3 is TGCGCCAGCAGCGCCACGACAGGGGGCGCCTACAATGAGCAGTTCTTC.

The chain employs TRBV5-1 and TRBJ2-1; 8 positions agree with TRBD2. The germline V gene has CDR1 SGHRS and CDR2 YFSETQ. The V segment lost 3 bases and the J segment 10 bases; nucleotides outside the gene matches: 9. The CDR3 extends over 14 amino acids. Written as DNA, the CDR3 is TGCGCCAGCAGCTACTCGGGGGGGTCAGGGGAGCAGTTCTTC. This gives the protein CASSYSGGSGEQFF.

The rearrangement joins TRBV6-5 to TRBJ2-7; either TRBD1 or TRBD2 may fit D (6 bases each). V lost 2 bases, J lost 2 bases, and 13 bases lay in between. The CDR3 spans 15 residues. Per germline, CDR1 MNHEY and CDR2 SVGAGI. The CDR3 protein is CASSYDLGGPYEQYF. CDR3 DNA: TGTGCCAGCAGTTACGATTTGGGGGGCCCCTACGAGCAGTACTTC.

The CDR3 loop reads CSARDSGRFNNEKLFF. CDR3 nucleotides: TGCAGTGCTAGAGATTCGGGACGGTTCAATAATGAAAAACTGTTTTTT. The chain couples TRBV20-1 to TRBJ1-4, with D maybe TRBD1 (5 bases). This CDR3 has 16 amino acids. V lost 0 bases and J lost 4, with 15 bases in between. Germline V CDR1 and CDR2: DFQATT, SNEGSKA (reference sequence).

Points on this clonotype: One end of the junction fails to match germline, which may point to a read error. The chain uses TRBV12-3 or TRBV12-4 and TRBJ2-5; D is possibly TRBD1 (5 bases). The CDR3 extends over 15 amino acids. CDR3 protein: CANSFWGAKDETQYF. As DNA, the CDR3 is TGTGCCAACAGTTTCTGGGGCGCAAAGGACGAGACCCAGTACTTC.

The chain employs TRBV29-1 and TRBJ1-1; D unclear. The CDR3 is 11 residues long. Trimming pared 7 bases from V and 4 bases from J, leaving 10 bases between. Germline assignment: CDR1 SQVTM and CDR2 ANQGSEA. In DNA form, the CDR3 reads TGCAGCGCCCGGTCTGCCACTGAAGCTTTCTTT. The encoded protein is CSARSATEAFF.

The CDR3 here is CASSDGVWSPLHF. CDR3 coding DNA: TGTGCCAGCAGTGACGGGGTATGGTCACCCCTCCACTTT. The rearrangement joins TRBV6-5 to TRBJ1-6, with no clear D. The CDR3 covers 13 residues. Trimming took 5 bases from V and 10 from J, leaving 12 bases between them. Germline CDR1 and CDR2: MNHEY and SVGAGI.

In regard to this clonotype: This could be a read error, since a much larger clone is one nucleotide away. The rearrangement links TRBV21-1 to TRBJ2-5; the D call in the table, TRBD2, was not verified against the DNA. The tail of the sequence fits TRBJ2-7 better, so the J call may be wrong. TRBV21-1 is designated a pseudogene. This CDR3 has 14 amino acids. The CDR3 region is CASVASPRVDEQYF. CDR3 nucleotide sequence: TGTGCCAGCGTTGCTAGCCCCAGAGTTGACGAGCAGTACTTC.

This chain links TRBV5-1 with TRBJ2-5; D gene unclear. The J call may be mistaken, given a closer DNA end match to TRBJ2-7. The CDR3 loop spans 13 amino acids. Germline loops: CDR1 SGHRS, CDR2 YFSETQ. The CDR3 DNA follows: TGCGCCAGCAGCTTGACCTTACTGGGCGAGCAGTACTTC. It yields the protein CASSLTLLGEQYF.

This clonotype was seen a single time. The likely explanation is a read error, given a far larger clone one base away. The CDR3 DNA follows: TGTGCCAGCAGCTTAGCCTCCTACACTGAGCAGTTCTTC. This encodes CASSLASYTEQFF. The chain joins TRBV7-2 to TRBJ2-1, with no clear D. CDR1 is SGHTA, CDR2 FQGNSA, per germline. The CDR3 totals 13 residues.

The chain joins TRBV9 to TRBJ2-2, with D perhaps matching TRBD1 or TRBD2 (5 bases each). Germline V gene lookup returns CDR1 SGDLS and CDR2 YYNGEE. Trimming left V 6 bases short and J 0 bases short, with 15 bases between. This CDR3 is built from 16 residues. The CDR3 reads CASTTPGPTNTGELFF. The CDR3 bases are TGTGCCAGCACCACCCCGGGGCCCACGAACACCGGGGAGCTGTTTTTT.

This clonotype has a handful of counts. This may be a read error, as it is one base from a much larger clone. V is TRBV10-3 and J is TRBJ2-5; 9 bases are shared with TRBD1. There are 15 residues in the CDR3. Germline V gene data show CDR1 as ENHRY and CDR2 as SYGVKD. The CDR3 DNA sequence: TGTGCCAACAGTTTAACAGGGGGCGGACAAGAGACCCAGTACTTC. Residues: CANSLTGGGQETQYF.

This clonotype was seen repeatedly, ten times or more. The V and J genes are TRBV6-6 and TRBJ2-5; 10 bases are shared with TRBD2. This CDR3 contains 16 residues. CDR1 is MNHNY and CDR2 is SVGAGI in the germline V gene (reference sequence). With V trimmed by 5 bases and J by 3 bases, 9 bases remained unmatched. This CDR3 reads CASSPTLLAGEETQYF. CDR3 bases: TGTGCCAGCAGTCCCACTCTGCTAGCGGGAGAAGAGACCCAGTACTTC.

This clonotype appeared many times. V is TRBV27 and J is TRBJ1-2; 7 bases match TRBD1. Germline loops: CDR1 MNHEY, CDR2 SMNVEV (reference sequence). The J segment lost 4 bases and the V segment lost 5 bases, leaving 10 bases of the junction unmatched. The CDR3 runs 15 residues. DNA of the CDR3: TGTGCCAGCAGTCTTTCTAGACAGGGCGTCTATGGCTACACCTTC. This encodes CASSLSRQGVYGYTF.